This T cell receptor beta chain was recovered during a study of OX40 agonist ivuxolimab in advanced cancers. Study-wide context: Intravenous ivuxolimab at 0.01 to 10 mg/kg was given to patients every 2 weeks. Age averaged approximately 60 years (range roughly 20 to 90), and 70% to 85% were male.

Method: immunoSEQ multiplex PCR; TCRdb's copy keeps in-frame clones and lacks some. Counted here are roughly 64,000 clones, roughly 80% occurring once; the ten biggest clones make up roughly 2.3%. Trimming cost V 7 bases and J 7 bases; bases outside gene matches: 9. Germline V gives CDR1 SGHNT, CDR2 YYREEE (reference sequence). This CDR3 is built from 14 residues. Comment on this clone: The antigen remains undetermined.

Notes on the study in general: CD8+ T cells (on average) carried more expanded clones than CD4+ T cells. At 0.1 to 3.0 mg/kg and by week 6, CD4+ and CD8+ T cells in the blood had expanded clonally.

This receptor was taken from an adult with an advanced solid tumor such as melanoma, head and neck, liver or kidney cancer. The gene calls are TRBV5-4 and TRBJ2-2; 8 positions agree with TRBD2. This material consisted of CD4+ or CD8+ T cells sorted from blood, taken in a trial of the OX40 agonist ivuxolimab. The chain's CDR3 is CASHEREWDGELFF. Here the CDR3 DNA reads TGTGCCAGCCACGAGCGGGAGTGGGACGGGGAGCTGTTTTTT.